This T cell receptor (beta chain) was observed in a study of neoadjuvant anti-PD-1 for oral cavity cancer. At the level of the study: Most patients had three to four biweekly doses of 3 mg/kg nivolumab before resection. Study outcomes and limitations: Higher pretreatment blood Treg/Th17 ratios correlated with higher pretreatment blood and lower post-treatment tumor TCRbeta clonality.

The protocol was immunoSEQ multiplex PCR, while the TCRdb copy is restricted to in-frame clones and leaves out a portion. Of 35,000 to 50,000 clones listed, 77% are singletons. This CDR3 has 16 amino acids. V dropped 5 bases and J dropped 7; count of bases not matched to a gene: 12. Germline V gene data show CDR1 as SGHAT and CDR2 as FQNNGV. Sample time point: after neoadjuvant nivolumab, at surgical resection. Stage II-IVA oral cavity squamous cell carcinoma was new and untreated by systemic or radiation therapy. By frequency in the sample, this clone is medium-sized. The antigen is not known. V and J are TRBV11-2 and TRBJ1-4; 8 bases match TRBD1. The sample consisted of PBMCs, taken after nivolumab (anti-PD-1) treatment. This clonotype was obtained from a person aged 35-79 years with oral cavity squamous cell carcinoma. This CDR3 reads CASSPLSRGRVEKLFF. DNA of the CDR3: TGTGCCAGCAGCCCCTTGTCCAGGGGGCGCGTTGAAAAACTGTTTTTT.